The rows below give T cell receptor beta chains drawn from one sample of a study of PD-L1 blockade in urothelial cancer. The repertoire was sequenced with immunoSEQ multiplex PCR; TCRdb's copy has only in-frame clones and lacks some. This repertoire shows over 14,000 clones, 88% found once; its top ten account for roughly 15%. The sample in question was PBMCs, obtained around atezolizumab (anti-PD-L1) treatment. The receptors here all came from a man between 65 and 85 years old with urothelial cancer. Each CDR3 is given with its conserved first and last residue. A D gene is named only where the DNA matches it firmly.

CDR3 length	V gene	J gene	D gene	CDR3 protein
15	TRBV6-1	TRBJ2-5	TRBD2	CASSELAGGIETQYF
17	TRBV5-4	TRBJ2-1	TRBD2	CASSLGVRGGSYNEQFF
15	TRBV4-1	TRBJ1-2	.	CASSQGATGSDGYTF
14	TRBV5-1	TRBJ2-1	.	CASSPVPVDNEQFF
11	TRBV12-5	TRBJ2-3	.	CASGPTDTQYF
10	TRBV29-1	TRBJ1-3	.	CSVAVHTIYF
12	TRBV5-1	TRBJ2-1	.	CASSLLYNEQFF
14	TRBV5-1	TRBJ1-2	TRBD1	CASSQQDRPYGYTF
15	TRBV6-5	TRBJ1-6	.	CASSPGTTPGSPLHF
13	TRBV6-5	TRBJ1-6	.	CASSSTDSRTLHF
15	TRBV19	TRBJ1-6	TRBD1	CASSIKGQGNSPLHF
15	TRBV7-8	TRBJ2-7	TRBD2	CASSLEGGGIYEQYF
16	TRBV7-8	TRBJ1-2	TRBD1	CASSLGTGVVGYGYTF
11	TRBV30	TRBJ2-1	.	CAWSARNEQFF
15	TRBV4-1	TRBJ1-1	.	CASSQEMAGHPSAFF
16	TRBV28	TRBJ2-5	TRBD2	CASSTIPSGGAETQYF
15	TRBV7-9	TRBJ2-3	TRBD1	CASSPPGTGTDTQYF
15	TRBV27	TRBJ2-5	.	CASSPGTKLQETQYF
14	TRBV19	TRBJ2-7	TRBD1	CASSIGTGPYEQYF
17	TRBV5-1	TRBJ2-6	.	CASSLRGSPPGANVLTF
13	TRBV29-1	TRBJ2-5	.	CSVEEQGRGTQYF
17	TRBV5-4	TRBJ1-2	TRBD1	CASSLLIGTAHGDGYTF
16	TRBV29-1	TRBJ2-1	TRBD2	CSGTPRTSGDYNEQFF
14	TRBV10-1	TRBJ2-4	.	CASSEGAQGNIQYF
13	TRBV6-1	TRBJ2-7	.	CASSLYAGTEQYF
15	TRBV10-2	TRBJ1-2	TRBD1	CASSDPDRGRYGYTF
16	TRBV5-1	TRBJ1-6	.	CASRGGEGAYNSPLHF
13	TRBV28	TRBJ2-7	.	CASSSRGSFEQYF
17	TRBV5-4	TRBJ2-5	TRBD2	CASRDGLAGGFAETQYF
15	TRBV10-3	TRBJ2-1	TRBD1	CAIGRTGTGDNEQFF
15	TRBV5-1	TRBJ2-2	TRBD1	CASSLRQGNTGELFF
15	TRBV11-2	TRBJ1-2	.	CASSLLMARNYGYTF
15	TRBV2	TRBJ1-5	.	CASSDAGGPNQPQHF
13	TRBV30	TRBJ1-3	.	CAWSSRGGNTIYF
16	TRBV18	TRBJ1-2	TRBD1	CASSPRSDREAYGYTF
16	TRBV28	TRBJ1-3	.	CASNSGGLFSGNTIYF
12	TRBV2	TRBJ1-4	TRBD1	CAGGTGLEKLFF
16	TRBV7-2	TRBJ1-2	.	CASSLAFGGISYGYTF
16	TRBV12-2	TRBJ1-6	.	CASRSGRRGAGSPLHF
18	TRBV4-1	TRBJ1-1	TRBD1	CASSQEGGTGNMNTEAFF
14	TRBV6-5	TRBJ2-7	TRBD2	CASSLAGGSYEQYF
14	TRBV15	TRBJ2-1	.	CATSRVQGYNEQFF
14	TRBV6-5	TRBJ2-5	.	CASSPRSRGETQYF
14	TRBV6-4	TRBJ2-3	TRBD2	CASSNRGGIDTQYF
13	TRBV30	TRBJ2-7	TRBD1	CAWQDRVLFEQYF
13	TRBV28	TRBJ2-2	.	CASSPRYTGELFF
14	TRBV6-5	TRBJ1-4	.	CASSKRTDNEKLFF
15	TRBV6-4	TRBJ2-2	TRBD2	CASSPSGGASGELFF
13	TRBV6-1	TRBJ1-2	TRBD1	CASTPDRVGGYTF
16	TRBV6-1	TRBJ2-2	.	CASSEKEKRDTGELFF
15	TRBV30	TRBJ1-2	.	CAWSGTLYSNYGYTF
14	TRBV6-1	TRBJ2-1	.	CASSEDVRGHEQFF
15	TRBV6-1	TRBJ1-4	.	CATRGTGSTNEKLFF
13	TRBV10-3	TRBJ1-6	.	CAIHRDPDSPLHF
17	TRBV19	TRBJ2-3	TRBD2	CASSSQTSGGAKYTQYF
13	TRBV10-2	TRBJ2-4	.	CASTTGGGNIQYF
17	TRBV28	TRBJ2-3	TRBD1	CASSLTQGARGTDTQYF
13	TRBV19	TRBJ1-3	.	CASNPSAGNTIYF
12	TRBV28	TRBJ2-4	.	CASSRSRGIQYF